This T cell receptor (beta chain) emerged from a study of response to subunit inactivated influenza vaccine. TCRdb re-analysed the RT-PCR reads in MiXCR, keeping a single row per CDR3 protein. The table shows about 190,000 distinct CDR3 sequences, with around 15% occurring only once. Germline V gene lookup returns CDR1 SEHNR and CDR2 FQNEAQ (reference sequence). The CDR3 has 15 amino acids. V shed 5 bases, J shed 4 bases, and the junction held 5 bases outside the gene matches. The sequenced sample was CD8+ T cells sorted from PBMCs, obtained about 5 days after vaccination. The receptor's source is a man in his forties or fifties who received an inactivated influenza vaccine. V gene TRBV7-9 combines with J gene TRBJ2-5, with TRBD2 matching 12 bases. DNA for the CDR3: TGTGCCAGCAGCGGTCTAGCGGGGGGGCGAGAGACCCAGTACTTC. Its protein product is CASSGLAGGRETQYF.